This record covers a single T cell receptor beta chain. Template switching added a universal primer site; cDNA carried unique molecular identifiers. TCRdb reprocessed the 5' RACE reads with MiXCR, giving one entry per CDR3 protein. The table shows some 790,000 distinct CDR3 sequences, with about 20% occurring only once. CDR1 and CDR2 from the germline V gene are SGHVS and FNYEAQ. CDR3 length: 13 residues. Between the trimmed V and J ends, which lost 4 bases and 6 bases, there was a span of 13 bases. This entry is derived from a study of identical twins. This sample also belongs to another study, concerning T cells expressing NK-cell markers.

This rearrangement joins TRBV7-6 to TRBJ2-7; no firm D call. The TCR comes from a woman under 30 in good health. Sequencing was carried out using PBMCs. This CDR3 is CASSSDVPFEQYF. The CDR3 DNA reads TGTGCCAGCAGCTCAGACGTCCCGTTCGAGCAGTACTTC.